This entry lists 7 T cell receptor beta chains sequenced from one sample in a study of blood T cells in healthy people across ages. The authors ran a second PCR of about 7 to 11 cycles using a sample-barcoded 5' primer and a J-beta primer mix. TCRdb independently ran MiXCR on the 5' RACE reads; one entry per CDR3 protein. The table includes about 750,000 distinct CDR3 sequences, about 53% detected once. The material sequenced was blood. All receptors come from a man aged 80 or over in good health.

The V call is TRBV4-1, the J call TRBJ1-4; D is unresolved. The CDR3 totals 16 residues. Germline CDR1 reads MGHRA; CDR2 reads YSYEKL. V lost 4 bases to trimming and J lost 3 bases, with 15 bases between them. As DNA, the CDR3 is TGCGCCAGCAGCCCCGAAGTCGTGCGGGCTAATGAAAAACTGTTTTTT. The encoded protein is CASSPEVVRANEKLFF.

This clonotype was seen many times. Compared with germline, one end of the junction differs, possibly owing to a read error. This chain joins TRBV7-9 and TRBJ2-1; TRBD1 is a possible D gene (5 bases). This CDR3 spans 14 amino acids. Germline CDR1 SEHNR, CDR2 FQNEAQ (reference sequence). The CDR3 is CASSLTASYNEQFF. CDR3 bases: TGCGCCAGCAGCTTGACAGCCTCCTACAATGAGCAGTTCTTC.

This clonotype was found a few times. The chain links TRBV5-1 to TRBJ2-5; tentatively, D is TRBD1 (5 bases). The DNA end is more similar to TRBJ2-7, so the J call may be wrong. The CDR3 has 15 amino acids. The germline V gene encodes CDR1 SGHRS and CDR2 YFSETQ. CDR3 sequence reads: CASSLEGGHSTEQYF. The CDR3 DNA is TGCGCCAGCAGCTTGGAGGGTGGACATTCGACCGAGCAGTACTTC.

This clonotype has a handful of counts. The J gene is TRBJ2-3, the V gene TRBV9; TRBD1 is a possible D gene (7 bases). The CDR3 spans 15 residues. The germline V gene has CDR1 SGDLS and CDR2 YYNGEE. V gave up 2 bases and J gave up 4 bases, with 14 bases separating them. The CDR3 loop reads CASSVRLDRADTQYF. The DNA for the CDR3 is TGTGCCAGCAGCGTCCGACTAGACAGGGCAGATACGCAGTATTTT.

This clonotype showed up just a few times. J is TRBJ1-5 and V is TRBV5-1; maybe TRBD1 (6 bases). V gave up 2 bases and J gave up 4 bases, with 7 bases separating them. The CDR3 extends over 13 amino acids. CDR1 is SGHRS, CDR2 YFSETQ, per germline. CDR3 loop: CASSFGQNQPQHF. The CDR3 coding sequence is TGCGCCAGCAGCTTCGGACAGAATCAGCCCCAGCATTTT.

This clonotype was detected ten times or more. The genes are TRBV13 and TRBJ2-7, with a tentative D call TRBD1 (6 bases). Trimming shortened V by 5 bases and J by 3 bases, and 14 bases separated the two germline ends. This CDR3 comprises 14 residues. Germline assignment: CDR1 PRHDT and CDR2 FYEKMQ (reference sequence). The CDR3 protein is CASSPSGQIYEQYF. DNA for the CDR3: TGTGCCAGCAGCCCTTCCGGACAGATCTACGAGCAGTACTTC.

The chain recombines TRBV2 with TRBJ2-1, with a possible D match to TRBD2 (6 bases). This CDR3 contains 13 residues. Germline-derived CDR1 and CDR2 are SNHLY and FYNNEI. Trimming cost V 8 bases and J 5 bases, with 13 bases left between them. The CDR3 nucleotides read TGTGCCAGCTCGGCGGGGATGCACAATGAGCAGTTCTTC. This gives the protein CASSAGMHNEQFF.